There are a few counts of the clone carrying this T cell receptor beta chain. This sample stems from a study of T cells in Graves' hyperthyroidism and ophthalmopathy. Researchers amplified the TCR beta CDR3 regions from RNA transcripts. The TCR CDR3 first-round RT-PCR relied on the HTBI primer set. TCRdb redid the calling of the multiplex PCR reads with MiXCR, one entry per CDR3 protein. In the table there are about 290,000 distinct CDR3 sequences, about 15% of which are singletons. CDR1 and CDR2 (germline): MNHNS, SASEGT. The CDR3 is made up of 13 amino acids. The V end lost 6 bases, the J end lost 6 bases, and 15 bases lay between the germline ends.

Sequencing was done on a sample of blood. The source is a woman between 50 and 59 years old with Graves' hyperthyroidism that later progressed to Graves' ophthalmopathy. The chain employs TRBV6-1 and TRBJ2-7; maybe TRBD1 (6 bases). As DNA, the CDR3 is TGTGCCAGCAGCACGCAGGGGTTCGGCGAGCAGTACTTC. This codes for CASSTQGFGEQYF.